Shown below are 19 T cell receptor beta chains from a single sample sequenced in a study of molecular identifiers for immune sequencing clone quantification. TCRdb used MiXCR to reprocess the PCR reads, holding one entry per CDR3 protein. The sample lists under 650,000 distinct CDR3 sequences, less than 20% occurring once. Input material: naive CD8+ T cells from blood, with Jurkat cell RNA spiked in. Indicated subset: FACS-sorted CD8+CD4-CCR7+CD45RA+ naive T cells. These receptors were obtained from a human donor in good health. Some libraries in this study had Jurkat cell RNA spiked in.

As concerns this clonotype: Being one base from a much bigger clone, this may be a read error. This chain links TRBV12-3 or TRBV12-4 with TRBJ2-3; 7 bases are a match to TRBD1. The CDR3 runs to 15 residues. The J segment lost 1 base and the V segment lost 8 bases, leaving 9 bases of the junction unmatched. The DNA of the CDR3 is TGTGCCAGCTGTCCGGACAGGCCAGGCACAGATACGCAGTATTTT. Translated, it gives CASCPDRPGTDTQYF.

This clonotype was counted at least ten times. The chain combines TRBV18 with TRBJ2-3, with TRBD1 identical over 10 bases. Trimming at V came to 3 bases and at J to 10 bases, leaving 1 base not matched to a gene. The CDR3 has 12 residues. CDR1 and CDR2 from the germline V gene are KGHSH and LQKENI. Written as DNA, the CDR3 is TGTGCCAGCTCACCGGACAGGGGGTCGCAGTATTTT. This translates into CASSPDRGSQYF.

The CDR3 coding sequence is TGTGCCAGCTCTCCAAGACAGGGAACATTTGGTAACGCGCAGTATTTT. Protein product: CASSPRQGTFGNAQYF. V is TRBV18 and J is TRBJ2-3, with TRBD1 matching over 7 bases. After removal of 6 bases from V and 10 bases from J, the junction contained 19 bases not matched to a gene. CDR3 length: 16 residues. CDR1 KGHSH and CDR2 LQKENI come from the germline V gene.

This clonotype was counted many times. V is TRBV7-9 and J is TRBJ2-2; D is unclear. There are 14 residues in the CDR3. Germline V gene data show CDR1 as SEHNR and CDR2 as FQNEAQ (reference sequence). Trimming took off 5 bases at V and 7 bases at J, with 14 bases between the two ends. In DNA, the CDR3 is TGTGCCAGCAGCCCGTCGTCCTGGCGCGGGGAGCTGTTTTTT. It is translated as CASSPSSWRGELFF.

In its sample, this clonotype was seen many times. V and J are TRBV24-1 and TRBJ2-3; 11 bases agree with TRBD2. V lost 3 bases, J lost 4 bases, and 8 bases stayed unmatched. This CDR3 has 17 residues. Germline CDR1 reads KGHDR; CDR2 reads SFDVKD. CDR3 DNA sequence: TGTGCCACCAGTGATGATAGCGGGGGGGCCGGGGCAGATACGCAGTATTTT. Its translation is CATSDDSGGAGADTQYF.

Of note for this clonotype: Since a much larger clone is just one base distant, this may be a read error. The gene calls are TRBV4-3 and TRBJ2-7, with 7 bases identical to TRBD2. V dropped 4 bases and J dropped 5; count of bases not matched to a gene: 8. Germline CDR1 is LGHNA and CDR2 is YSLEER. The CDR3 spans 14 residues. CDR3 residues: CASSRVRGRDEQYF. The CDR3 bases are TGCGCCAGCAGCCGAGTACGGGGGAGGGACGAGCAGTACTTC.

The chain joins TRBV9 to TRBJ2-1; 10 bases are a match to TRBD2. Germline V lookup: CDR1 SGDLS, CDR2 YYNGEE. J lost 8 bases, V lost 0 bases, and 11 bases had no gene match. CDR3 length equals 17 residues. CDR3 bases: TGTGCCAGCAGCGTAGGGACCGGGGCTAGCGGGAGCTATGAGCAGTTCTTC. It encodes CASSVGTGASGSYEQFF.

The rearrangement uses TRBV4-3 and TRBJ2-7, with 9 bases matching TRBD1. There are 15 residues in the CDR3. Trimming at V came to 5 bases and at J to 3 bases, leaving 8 bases not matched to a gene. Germline V lookup: CDR1 LGHNA, CDR2 YSLEER. CDR3 sequence (DNA): TGCGCCAGCAGCGACAGGGGGGGGGGAGGCTACGAGCAGTACTTC. It yields the protein CASSDRGGGGYEQYF.

This clonotype was counted between two and nine times. V is TRBV5-6 and J is TRBJ2-5, with D possibly TRBD2 on 6 matching bases. The CDR3 sequence is 13 residues long. Germline-derived CDR1 and CDR2 are SGHDT and YYEEEE. V was cut by 6 bases and J by 4 bases, with 13 bases left in between. The CDR3 sequence: CASIPRGRETQYF. The CDR3 DNA is TGTGCCAGCATCCCACGGGGGAGAGAGACCCAGTACTTC.

This clonotype was detected once. It may be a read error: a sequence one base away is much more abundant. The chain links TRBV5-6 to TRBJ2-3; D is undetermined. Germline values: CDR1 SGHDT, CDR2 YYEEEE. The CDR3 contains 15 residues. With 1 base removed from V and 4 bases from J, the gap between germline ends came to 13 bases. CDR3 residues: CASSLRIVAADTQYF. As DNA, the CDR3 is TGTGCCAGCAGCTTGAGGATCGTGGCGGCAGATACGCAGTATTTT.

The chain is built from TRBV25-1 and TRBJ2-2; 8 bases are shared with TRBD1. Germline V gene data show CDR1 as MGHDK and CDR2 as SYGVNS. V dropped 4 bases and J dropped 7; count of bases not matched to a gene: 2. The length of the CDR3 is 13 residues. Written as DNA, the CDR3 is TGTGCCAGCAGTGGACAGGGGATCGGGGAGCTGTTTTTT. This gives the protein CASSGQGIGELFF. Together with reference TRBV25-1 and TRBJ2-2, the CDR3 gives the full variable domain: EADIYQTPRYLVIGTGKKITLECSQTMGHDKMYWYQQDPGMELHLIHYSYGVNSTEKGDLSSESTVSRIRTEHFPLTLESARPSHTSQYLCASSGQGIGELFFGEGSRLTVL.

This clonotype occurred many times. The chain has TRBV6-5 and TRBJ1-1, with D perhaps matching TRBD1 (5 bases). There are 15 residues in the CDR3. V gave up 6 bases and J gave up 4 bases, with 18 bases separating them. Germline loops: CDR1 MNHEY, CDR2 SVGAGI. This CDR3 is CASSPGAGWATEAFF. For the CDR3, the DNA is TGTGCCAGCAGCCCCGGGGCAGGTTGGGCCACTGAAGCTTTCTTT.

The table lists this clonotype with many counts. The gene calls are TRBV28 and TRBJ2-7; D is unresolved. V lost 6 bases, J lost 5 bases, and 11 bases lay in between. From germline, CDR1 is MDHEN and CDR2 SYDVKM. CDR3 size: 12 residues. This chain's CDR3 is CASSPFQDEQYF. DNA for the CDR3: TGTGCCAGCAGCCCCTTTCAGGACGAGCAGTACTTC.

The sample holds many counts of this clonotype. This rearrangement joins TRBV6-6 to TRBJ2-3, with D uncertain. Germline lookup yields CDR1 MNHNY and CDR2 SVGAGI (reference sequence). The CDR3 contains 16 residues. The germline V and J ends were trimmed by 4 bases and 0 bases, with 14 bases remaining between them. CDR3 protein: CASSSTGPPSTDTQYF. CDR3 sequence (DNA): TGTGCCAGCAGTTCTACTGGCCCGCCTAGCACAGATACGCAGTATTTT.

The J gene is TRBJ2-5, the V gene TRBV2, with D possibly being TRBD1 (6 bases). Germline V lookup: CDR1 SNHLY, CDR2 FYNNEI. This CDR3 region has 17 residues. V was pared by 2 bases and J by 2 bases, with 18 bases between. DNA for the CDR3: TGTGCCAGCAGTGAAACTAACAGGGTTGAGCTTCAAGAGACCCAGTACTTC. Residues: CASSETNRVELQETQYF.

This clonotype was picked up many times. The chain uses TRBV4-1 and TRBJ2-7; perhaps TRBD2 as D (6 bases). V was trimmed by 5 bases and J by 6 bases, leaving 17 bases between them. The CDR3 runs 14 residues. The V gene's germline CDR1 is MGHRA and CDR2 YSYEKL. CDR3 nucleotides: TGCGCCAGCAGCGACGTTGGAGGGGCTGGCGAGCAGTACTTC. Protein: CASSDVGGAGEQYF.

About this clonotype itself: This may arise from a read error, as a much more abundant clone is one base away. The rearrangement joins TRBV6-5 to TRBJ1-6; maybe TRBD1 (5 bases). The CDR3 runs to 16 residues. Germline CDR1 and CDR2: MNHEY and SVGAGI. This chain's CDR3 is CASSHSTGQGNSPLHF. For the CDR3, the DNA is TGTGCCAGCAGTCACTCGACTGGGCAGGGAAATTCACCCCTCCACTTT.

The chain has TRBV4-1 and TRBJ2-1, with D perhaps TRBD2 (5 bases). CDR1 is MGHRA and CDR2 is YSYEKL in the germline V gene. V shed 1 base and J shed 1 base, with 11 bases lying between them. CDR3 length: 16 amino acids. CDR3 residues: CASSQVEGLSYNEQFF. The CDR3 coding sequence is TGCGCCAGCAGCCAAGTTGAGGGTTTATCCTACAATGAGCAGTTCTTC.

This clonotype came up many times. V is TRBV12-3 or TRBV12-4 and J is TRBJ2-5; D remains unclear. The CDR3 loop spans 13 amino acids. The germline V and J ends were trimmed by 5 bases and 4 bases, with 11 bases remaining between them. For the CDR3, the DNA is TGTGCCAGCAGTCACGGACCTCTAGAGACCCAGTACTTC. Translation gives CASSHGPLETQYF.